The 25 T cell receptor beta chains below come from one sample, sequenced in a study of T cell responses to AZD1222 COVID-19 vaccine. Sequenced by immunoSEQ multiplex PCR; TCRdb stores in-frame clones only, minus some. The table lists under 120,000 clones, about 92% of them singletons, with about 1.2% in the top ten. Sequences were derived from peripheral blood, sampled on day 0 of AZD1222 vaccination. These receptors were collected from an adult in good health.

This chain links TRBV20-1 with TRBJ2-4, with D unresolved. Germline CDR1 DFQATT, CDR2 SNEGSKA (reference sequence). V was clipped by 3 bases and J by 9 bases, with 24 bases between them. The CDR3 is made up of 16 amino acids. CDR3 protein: CSASRPGGVSTGIQYF. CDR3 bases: TGCAGTGCTAGTAGGCCCGGCGGAGTCTCAACGGGCATTCAGTACTTC.

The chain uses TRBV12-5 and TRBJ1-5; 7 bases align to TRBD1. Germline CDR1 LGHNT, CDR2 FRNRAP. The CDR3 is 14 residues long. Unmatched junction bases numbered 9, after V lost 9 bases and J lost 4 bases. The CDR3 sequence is CASSTGLINQPQHF. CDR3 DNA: TGTGCTAGCTCGACAGGGCTAATAAATCAGCCCCAGCATTTT.

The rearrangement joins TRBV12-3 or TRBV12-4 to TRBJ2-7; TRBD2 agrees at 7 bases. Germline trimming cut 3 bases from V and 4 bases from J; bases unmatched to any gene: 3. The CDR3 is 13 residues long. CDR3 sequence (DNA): TGTGCCAGCAGTTTTCGACTAGCTTACGAGCAGTACTTC. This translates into CASSFRLAYEQYF.

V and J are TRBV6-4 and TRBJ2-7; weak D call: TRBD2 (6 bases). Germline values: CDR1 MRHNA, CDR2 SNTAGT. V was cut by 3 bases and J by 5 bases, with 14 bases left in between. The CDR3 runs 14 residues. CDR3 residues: CASSEDGGVNEQYF. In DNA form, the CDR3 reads TGTGCCAGCAGTGAGGACGGAGGGGTCAACGAGCAGTACTTC.

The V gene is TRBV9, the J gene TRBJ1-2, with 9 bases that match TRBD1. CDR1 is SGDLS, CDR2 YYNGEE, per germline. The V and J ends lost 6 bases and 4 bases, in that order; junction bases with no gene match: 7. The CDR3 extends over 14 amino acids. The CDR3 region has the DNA TGTGCCAGCAACCGCCCGGGACAGGGCTATGGCTACACCTTC. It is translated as CASNRPGQGYGYTF.

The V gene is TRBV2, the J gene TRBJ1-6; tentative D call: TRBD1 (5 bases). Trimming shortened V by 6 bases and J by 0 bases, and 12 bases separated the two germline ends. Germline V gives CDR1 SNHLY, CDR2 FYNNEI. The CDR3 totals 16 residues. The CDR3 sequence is CASRWGEASYNSPLHF. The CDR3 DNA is TGTGCCAGCAGGTGGGGGGAGGCCTCCTATAATTCACCCCTCCACTTT.

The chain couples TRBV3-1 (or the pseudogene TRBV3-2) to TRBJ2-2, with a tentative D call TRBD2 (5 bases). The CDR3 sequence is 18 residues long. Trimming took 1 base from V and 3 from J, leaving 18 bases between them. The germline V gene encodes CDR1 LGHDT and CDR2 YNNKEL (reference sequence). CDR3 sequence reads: CASSQGMRTRTDTGELFF. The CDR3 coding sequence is TGTGCCAGCAGCCAAGGAATGAGGACTCGAACTGACACCGGGGAGCTGTTTTTT.

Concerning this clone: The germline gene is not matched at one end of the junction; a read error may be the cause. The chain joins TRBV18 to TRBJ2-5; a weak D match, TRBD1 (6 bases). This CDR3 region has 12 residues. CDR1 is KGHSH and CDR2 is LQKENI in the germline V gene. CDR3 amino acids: CASSPTAGTRDF. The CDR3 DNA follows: TGTGCCAGCTCACCCACCGCCGGGACACGGGACTTC.

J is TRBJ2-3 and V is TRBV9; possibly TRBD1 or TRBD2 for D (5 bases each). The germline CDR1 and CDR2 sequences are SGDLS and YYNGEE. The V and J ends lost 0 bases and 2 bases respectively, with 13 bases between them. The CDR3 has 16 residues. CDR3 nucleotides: TGTGCCAGCAGCGTAGGTGGGGACGTAAACACAGATACGCAGTATTTT. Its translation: CASSVGGDVNTDTQYF.

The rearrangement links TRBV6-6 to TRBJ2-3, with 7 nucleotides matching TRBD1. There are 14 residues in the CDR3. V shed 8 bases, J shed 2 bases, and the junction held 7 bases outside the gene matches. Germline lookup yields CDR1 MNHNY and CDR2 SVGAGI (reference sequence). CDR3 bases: TGTGCCAGCGACTTAGGGGGCCCCACAGATACGCAGTATTTT. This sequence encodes CASDLGGPTDTQYF.

The CDR3, as DNA: TGTGCCAGCAGTTACCAAACAGGAGAAAAACTGTTTTTT. Its protein is CASSYQTGEKLFF. The chain couples TRBV6-5 to TRBJ1-4; D is perhaps TRBD1 (5 bases). Germline V gene data show CDR1 as MNHEY and CDR2 as SVGAGI. CDR3 length: 13 amino acids. Trimming took off 2 bases at V and 8 bases at J, with 9 bases between the two ends.

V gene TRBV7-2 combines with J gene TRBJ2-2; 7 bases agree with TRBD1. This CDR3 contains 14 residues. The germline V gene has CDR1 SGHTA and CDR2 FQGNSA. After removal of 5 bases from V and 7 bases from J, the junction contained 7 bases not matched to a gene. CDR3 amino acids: CASSNGQDYGELFF. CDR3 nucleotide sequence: TGTGCCAGCAGCAACGGACAGGATTACGGGGAGCTGTTTTTT. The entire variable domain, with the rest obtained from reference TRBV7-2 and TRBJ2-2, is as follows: GAGVSQSPSNKVTEKGKDVELRCDPISGHTALYWYRQSLGQGLEFLIYFQGNSAPDKSGLPSDRFSAERTGGSVSTLTIQRTQQEDSAVYLCASSNGQDYGELFFGEGSRLTVL.

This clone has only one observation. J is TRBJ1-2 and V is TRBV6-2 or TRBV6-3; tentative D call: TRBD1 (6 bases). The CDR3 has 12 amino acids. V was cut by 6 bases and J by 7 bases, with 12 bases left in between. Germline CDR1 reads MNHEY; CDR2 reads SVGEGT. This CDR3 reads CASSPQGLGYTF. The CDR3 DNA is TGTGCCAGCAGCCCACAGGGTCTTGGCTACACCTTC.

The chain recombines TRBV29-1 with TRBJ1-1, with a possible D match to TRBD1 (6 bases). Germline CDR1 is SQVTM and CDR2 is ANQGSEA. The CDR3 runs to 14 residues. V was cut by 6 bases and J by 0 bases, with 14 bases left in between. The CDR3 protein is CSVDWGPLNTEAFF. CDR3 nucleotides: TGCAGCGTCGATTGGGGGCCCCTGAACACTGAAGCTTTCTTT.

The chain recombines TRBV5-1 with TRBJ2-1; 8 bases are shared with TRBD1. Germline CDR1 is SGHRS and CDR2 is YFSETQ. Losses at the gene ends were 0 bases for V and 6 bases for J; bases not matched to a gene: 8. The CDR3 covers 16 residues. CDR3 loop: CASSLAGQGSINEQFF. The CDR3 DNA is TGCGCCAGCAGCTTGGCTGGACAGGGATCTATCAATGAGCAGTTCTTC.

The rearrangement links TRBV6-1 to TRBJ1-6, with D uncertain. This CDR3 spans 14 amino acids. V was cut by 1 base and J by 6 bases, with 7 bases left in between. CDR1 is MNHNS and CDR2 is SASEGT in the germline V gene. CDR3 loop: CASSEGVGNSPLHF. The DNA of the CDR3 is TGTGCCAGCAGTGAAGGGGTGGGTAATTCACCCCTCCACTTT.

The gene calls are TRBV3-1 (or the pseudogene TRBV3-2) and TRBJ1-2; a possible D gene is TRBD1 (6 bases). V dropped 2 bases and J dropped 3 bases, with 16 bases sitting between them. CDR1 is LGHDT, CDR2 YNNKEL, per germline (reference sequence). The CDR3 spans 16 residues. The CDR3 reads CASSQMGWEGDYGYTF. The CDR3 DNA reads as TGTGCCAGCAGCCAAATGGGGTGGGAGGGGGACTATGGCTACACCTTC.

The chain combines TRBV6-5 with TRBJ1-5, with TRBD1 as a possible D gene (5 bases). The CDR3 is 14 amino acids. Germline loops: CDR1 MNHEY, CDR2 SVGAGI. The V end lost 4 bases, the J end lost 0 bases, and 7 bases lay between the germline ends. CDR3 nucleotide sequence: TGTGCCAGCAGTTTGGGGGGTAGCAATCAGCCCCAGCATTTT. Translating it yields CASSLGGSNQPQHF.

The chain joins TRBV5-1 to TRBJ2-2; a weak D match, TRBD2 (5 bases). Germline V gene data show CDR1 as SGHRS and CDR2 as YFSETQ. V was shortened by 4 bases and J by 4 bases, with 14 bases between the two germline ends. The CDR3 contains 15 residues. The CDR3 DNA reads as TGCGCCAGCAGCCGGGATCCAGATCTCACCGGGGAGCTGTTTTTT. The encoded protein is CASSRDPDLTGELFF.

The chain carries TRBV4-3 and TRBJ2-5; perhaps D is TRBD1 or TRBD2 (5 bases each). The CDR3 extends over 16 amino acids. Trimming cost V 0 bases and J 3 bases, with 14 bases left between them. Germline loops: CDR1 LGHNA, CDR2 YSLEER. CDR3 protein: CASSQEYGTVEETQYF. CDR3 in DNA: TGCGCCAGCAGCCAAGAGTATGGGACGGTTGAAGAGACCCAGTACTTC.

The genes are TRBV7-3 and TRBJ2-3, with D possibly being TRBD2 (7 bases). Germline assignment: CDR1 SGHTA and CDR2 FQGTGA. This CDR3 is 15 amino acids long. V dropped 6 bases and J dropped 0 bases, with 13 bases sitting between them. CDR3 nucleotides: TGTGCCAGCAGTCGGGGGGCGGAGAGCACAGATACGCAGTATTTT. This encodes CASSRGAESTDTQYF.

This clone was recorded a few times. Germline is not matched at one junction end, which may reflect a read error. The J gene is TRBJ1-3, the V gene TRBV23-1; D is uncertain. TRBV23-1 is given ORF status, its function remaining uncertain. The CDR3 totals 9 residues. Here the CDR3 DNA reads TGCGCCAGCCCCCCGGGAGCGAATTTT. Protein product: CASPPGANF.

In nucleotides, the CDR3 is TGCAGCGTAGGGACAGGGGGCTATGACTATGGCTACACCTTC. Its protein is CSVGTGGYDYGYTF. This chain connects TRBV29-1 to TRBJ1-2, with TRBD1 matching 12 bases. CDR1 and CDR2 from the germline V gene are SQVTM and ANQGSEA. The CDR3 runs to 14 residues. The V gene end was trimmed by 6 bases and the J gene end by 3 bases; junction bases not matched to a gene: 5. The full variable domain, its missing parts supplied by reference TRBV29-1 and TRBJ1-2, is SAVISQKPSRDICQRGTSLTIQCQVDSQVTMMFWYRQQPGQSLTLIATANQGSEATYESGFVIDKFPISRPNLTFSTLTVSNMSPEDSSIYLCSVGTGGYDYGYTFGSGTRLTVV.

The CDR3 reads CASSLALSRTPAYEQYF. CDR3 sequence (DNA): TGTGCCAGCAGTTTAGCCTTGTCCAGGACTCCCGCCTACGAGCAGTACTTC. This chain uses TRBV27 with TRBJ2-7; weak D call: TRBD2 (5 bases). Germline CDR1 is MNHEY and CDR2 is SMNVEV (reference sequence). The germline V and J ends were trimmed by 2 bases and 2 bases, with 19 bases remaining between them. This CDR3 spans 17 amino acids.

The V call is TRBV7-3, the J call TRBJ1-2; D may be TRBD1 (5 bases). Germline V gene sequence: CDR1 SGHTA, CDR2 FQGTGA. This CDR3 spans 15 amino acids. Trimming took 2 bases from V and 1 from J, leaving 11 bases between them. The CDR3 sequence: CASSLGGTDNYGYTF. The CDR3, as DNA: TGTGCCAGCAGCTTAGGTGGGACGGATAACTATGGCTACACCTTC.